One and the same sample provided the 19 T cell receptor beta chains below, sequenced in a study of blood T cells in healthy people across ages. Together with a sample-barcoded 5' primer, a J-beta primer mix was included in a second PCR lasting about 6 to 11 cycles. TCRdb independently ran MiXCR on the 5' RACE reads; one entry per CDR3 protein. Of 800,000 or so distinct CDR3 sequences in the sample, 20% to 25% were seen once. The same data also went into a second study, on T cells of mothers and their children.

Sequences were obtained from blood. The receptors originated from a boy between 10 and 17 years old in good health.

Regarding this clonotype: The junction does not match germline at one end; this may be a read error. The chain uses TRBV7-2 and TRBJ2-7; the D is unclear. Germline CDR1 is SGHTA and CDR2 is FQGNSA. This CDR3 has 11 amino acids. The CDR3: CASGLVSEQYF. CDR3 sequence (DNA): TGTGCCAGCGGCTTAGTGTCCGAGCAGTACTTC.

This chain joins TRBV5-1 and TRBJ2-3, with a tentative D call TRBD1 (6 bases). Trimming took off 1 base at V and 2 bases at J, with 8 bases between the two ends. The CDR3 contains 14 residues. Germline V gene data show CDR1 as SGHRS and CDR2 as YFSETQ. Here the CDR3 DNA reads TGCGCCAGCAGCTTGCAGGGGACCACAGATACGCAGTATTTT. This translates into CASSLQGTTDTQYF.

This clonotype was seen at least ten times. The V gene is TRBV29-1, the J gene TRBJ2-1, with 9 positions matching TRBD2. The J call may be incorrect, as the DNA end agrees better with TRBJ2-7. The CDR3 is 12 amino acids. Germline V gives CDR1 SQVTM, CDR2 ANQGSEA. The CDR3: CSVVTSGYEQYF. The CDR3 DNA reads TGCAGCGTTGTGACTAGCGGTTACGAGCAGTACTTC.

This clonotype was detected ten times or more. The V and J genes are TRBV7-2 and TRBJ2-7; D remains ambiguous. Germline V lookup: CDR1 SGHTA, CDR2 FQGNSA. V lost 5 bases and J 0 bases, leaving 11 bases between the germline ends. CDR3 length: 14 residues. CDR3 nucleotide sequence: TGTGCCAGCAGCCGGGCAGGCGGCTCCTACGAGCAGTACTTC. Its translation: CASSRAGGSYEQYF.

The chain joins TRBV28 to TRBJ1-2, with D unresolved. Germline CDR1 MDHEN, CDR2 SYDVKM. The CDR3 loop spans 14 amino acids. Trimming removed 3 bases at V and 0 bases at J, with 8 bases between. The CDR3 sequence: CASSLYETNYGYTF. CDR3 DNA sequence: TGTGCCAGCAGTTTGTACGAAACTAACTATGGCTACACCTTC.

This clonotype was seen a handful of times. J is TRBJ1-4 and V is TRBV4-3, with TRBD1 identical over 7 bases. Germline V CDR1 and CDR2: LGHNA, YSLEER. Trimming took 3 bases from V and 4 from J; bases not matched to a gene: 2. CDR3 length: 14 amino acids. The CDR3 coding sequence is TGCGCCAGCAGCCAGGGACAGATTAATGAAAAACTGTTTTTT. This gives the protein CASSQGQINEKLFF.

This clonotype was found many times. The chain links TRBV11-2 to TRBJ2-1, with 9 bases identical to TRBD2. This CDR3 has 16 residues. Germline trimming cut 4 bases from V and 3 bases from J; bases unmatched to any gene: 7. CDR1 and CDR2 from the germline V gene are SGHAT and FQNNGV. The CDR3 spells CASSSTTSGYYNEQFF. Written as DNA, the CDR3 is TGTGCCAGCAGCTCAACGACTAGCGGATACTACAATGAGCAGTTCTTC.

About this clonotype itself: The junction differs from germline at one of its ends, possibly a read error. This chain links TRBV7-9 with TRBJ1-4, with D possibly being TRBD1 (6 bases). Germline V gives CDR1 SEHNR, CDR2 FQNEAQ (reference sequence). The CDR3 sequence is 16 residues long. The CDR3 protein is CASSPALDRPNEKLFF. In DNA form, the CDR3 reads TGTGCTAGCAGCCCGGCATTGGACAGACCTAATGAAAAACTGTTTTTT.

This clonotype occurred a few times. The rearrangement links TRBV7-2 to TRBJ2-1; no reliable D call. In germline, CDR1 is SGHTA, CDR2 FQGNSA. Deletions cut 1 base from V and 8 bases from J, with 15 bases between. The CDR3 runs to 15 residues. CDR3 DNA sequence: TGTGCCAGCAGCTTAGATGGGCTTTCTTACGATGAGCAGTTCTTC. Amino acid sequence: CASSLDGLSYDEQFF.

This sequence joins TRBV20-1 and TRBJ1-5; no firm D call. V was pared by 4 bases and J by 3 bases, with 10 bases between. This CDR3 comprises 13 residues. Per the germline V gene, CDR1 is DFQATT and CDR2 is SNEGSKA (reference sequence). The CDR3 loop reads CSATDRINQPQHF. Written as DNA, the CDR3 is TGCAGTGCTACGGACCGGATCAATCAGCCCCAGCATTTT.

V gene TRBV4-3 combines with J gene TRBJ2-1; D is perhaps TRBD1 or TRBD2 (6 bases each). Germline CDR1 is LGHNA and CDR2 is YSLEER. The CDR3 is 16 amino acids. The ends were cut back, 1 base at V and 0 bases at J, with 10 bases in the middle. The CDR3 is CASSQAGANSYNEQFF. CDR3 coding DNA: TGCGCCAGCAGCCAAGCGGGGGCCAACTCCTACAATGAGCAGTTCTTC.

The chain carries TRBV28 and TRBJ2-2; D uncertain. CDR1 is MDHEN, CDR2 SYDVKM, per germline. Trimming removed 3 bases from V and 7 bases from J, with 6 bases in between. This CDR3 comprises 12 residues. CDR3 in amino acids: CASSFAGGELFF. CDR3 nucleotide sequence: TGTGCCAGCAGTTTCGCAGGCGGGGAGCTGTTTTTT.

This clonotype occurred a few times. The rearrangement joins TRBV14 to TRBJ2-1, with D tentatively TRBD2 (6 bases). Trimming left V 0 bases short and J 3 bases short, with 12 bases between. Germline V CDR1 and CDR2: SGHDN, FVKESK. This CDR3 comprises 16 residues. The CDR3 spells CASSQDRNSGYNEQFF. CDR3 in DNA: TGTGCCAGCAGCCAAGATCGCAATAGCGGCTACAATGAGCAGTTCTTC.

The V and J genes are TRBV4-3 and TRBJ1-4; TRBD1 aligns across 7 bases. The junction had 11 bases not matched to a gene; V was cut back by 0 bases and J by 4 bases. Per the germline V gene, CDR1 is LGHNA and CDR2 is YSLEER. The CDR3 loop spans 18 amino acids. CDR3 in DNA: TGCGCCAGCAGCCAAGATCTTTTAGGGGGCAGAGATAATGAAAAACTGTTTTTT. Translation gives CASSQDLLGGRDNEKLFF.

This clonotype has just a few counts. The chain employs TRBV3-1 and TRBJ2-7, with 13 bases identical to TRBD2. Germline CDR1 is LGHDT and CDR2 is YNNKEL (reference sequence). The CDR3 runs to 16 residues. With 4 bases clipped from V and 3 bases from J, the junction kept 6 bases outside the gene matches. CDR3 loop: CASSLWTSGSIYEQYF. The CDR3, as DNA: TGTGCCAGCAGCCTCTGGACTAGCGGGAGTATCTACGAGCAGTACTTC.

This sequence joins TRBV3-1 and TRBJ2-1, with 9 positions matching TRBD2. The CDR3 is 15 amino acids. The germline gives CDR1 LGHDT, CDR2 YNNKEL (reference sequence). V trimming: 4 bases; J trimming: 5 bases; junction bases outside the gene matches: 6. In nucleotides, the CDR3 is TGTGCCAGCAGCCCCCAGCGGGGGGCTAACAATGAGCAGTTCTTC. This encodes CASSPQRGANNEQFF.

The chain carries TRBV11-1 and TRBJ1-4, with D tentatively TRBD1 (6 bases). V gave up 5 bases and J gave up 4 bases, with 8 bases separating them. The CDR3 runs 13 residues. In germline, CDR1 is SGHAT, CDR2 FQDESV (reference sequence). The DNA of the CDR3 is TGTGCCAGCAGCCAGGACAGTAATGAAAAACTGTTTTTT. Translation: CASSQDSNEKLFF.

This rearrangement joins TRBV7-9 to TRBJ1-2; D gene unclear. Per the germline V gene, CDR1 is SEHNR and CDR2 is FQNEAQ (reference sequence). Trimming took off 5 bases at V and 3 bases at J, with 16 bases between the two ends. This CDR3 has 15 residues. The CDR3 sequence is CASSPRWTDYYGYTF. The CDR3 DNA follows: TGTGCCAGCAGCCCTAGATGGACGGACTACTATGGCTACACCTTC.

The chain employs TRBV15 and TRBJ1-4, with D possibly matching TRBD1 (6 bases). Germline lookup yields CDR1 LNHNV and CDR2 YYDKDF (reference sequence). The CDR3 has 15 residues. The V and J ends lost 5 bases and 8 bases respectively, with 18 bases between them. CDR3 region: CATSENRVRVEKLFF. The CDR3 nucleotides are TGTGCCACCAGCGAAAACAGGGTACGCGTCGAAAAACTGTTTTTT.